This TCR beta chain was retrieved from a study of STAT5B mutations in CD4+ large granular lymphocyte leukemia. Trimming shortened V by 6 bases and J by 0 bases, and 9 bases separated the two germline ends. The germline gives CDR1 MNHNY, CDR2 SVGAGI (reference sequence). This CDR3 comprises 15 residues. Points on this clone: Its antigen is as yet unknown.

TCRdb's table, derived via immunoSEQ multiplex PCR, lists solely in-frame clones and lacks some. The sample has 35,000 to 40,000 clones; around 72% are singletons. Findings and caveats of the study: No patients shared main leukemic clonotypes, though less than 30% appeared at low frequency elsewhere. Top patient clones used TRBV06 genes more often: 8/27 versus 2/35 in controls.

This chain connects TRBV6-6 to TRBJ1-6; D gene unclear. Sequencing was done on a sample of CD4+ T cells from blood buffy coats. The TCR was taken from a human donor in good health. The CDR3 sequence is CASSEQSSYNSPLHF. DNA for the CDR3: TGTGCCAGCAGCGAACAGAGCTCCTATAATTCACCCCTCCACTTT.